These 5 T cell receptor beta chains were sequenced from one sample in a study of blood T cell repertoires in COVID-19. This table comes from immunoSEQ multiplex PCR, and its TCRdb copy is limited to in-frame clones, with some not included. Of just over 90,000 clones in the sample, roughly 85% were seen once. The sample was peripheral blood. All receptors come from a human donor in a cohort sampled during active COVID-19.

The rearrangement joins TRBV5-8 to TRBJ1-2, with a possible D match to TRBD1 (6 bases). Germline loops: CDR1 SGHTS, CDR2 YDEGEE. The CDR3 has 13 amino acids. V was cut by 1 base and J by 4 bases, with 8 bases left in between. The CDR3 region has the DNA TGTGCCAGCAGCTTGACAGGGAGCTATGGCTACACCTTC. Amino acids: CASSLTGSYGYTF.

The genes are TRBV5-1 and TRBJ2-1; 10 nucleotides line up with TRBD1. The trim removed 4 bases at V and 8 bases at J, leaving 15 bases unmatched. This CDR3 is built from 17 residues. The germline CDR1 and CDR2 sequences are SGHRS and YFSETQ. The CDR3, as DNA: TGCGCCAGCAGCACCCGGGGCCGGACAGGGGGTGTCTATGAGCAGTTCTTC. Translated: CASSTRGRTGGVYEQFF.

This clone was detected only a few times. V and J are TRBV10-3 and TRBJ1-1, with D maybe TRBD1 (5 bases). This CDR3 has 18 amino acids. Trimming took off 5 bases at V and 0 bases at J, with 22 bases between the two ends. From germline, CDR1 is ENHRY and CDR2 SYGVKD. In DNA, the CDR3 is TGTGCCATCAGTTCAACTCCCAAGGGGCTTGAAATGAACACTGAAGCTTTCTTT. Translating it yields CAISSTPKGLEMNTEAFF.

The J gene is TRBJ1-4, the V gene TRBV6-5; a possible D gene is TRBD1 (5 bases). V was pared by 2 bases and J by 1 base, with 11 bases between. The CDR3 spans 16 residues. Germline V gene sequence: CDR1 MNHEY, CDR2 SVGAGI. The CDR3 loop is CASSYSRQRTNEKLFF. In DNA, the CDR3 is TGTGCCAGCAGTTACAGTCGACAGAGAACTAATGAAAAACTGTTTTTT.

V is TRBV6-5 and J is TRBJ2-1, with 13 positions matching TRBD2. CDR1 is MNHEY, CDR2 SVGAGI, per germline. The CDR3 sequence is 16 residues long. V lost 1 base and J lost 5; bases outside the gene matches: 2. The CDR3 reads CASSYFTSGRDNEQFF. In DNA, the CDR3 is TGTGCCAGCAGTTACTTTACTAGCGGGAGGGACAATGAGCAGTTCTTC.